This is a list of T cell receptor beta chains from one sample in a study of blood T cells in healthy people across ages. TCRdb independently ran MiXCR on the 5' RACE reads; one entry per CDR3 protein. The profile shows 1.5 million to 2 million distinct CDR3 sequences, roughly 28% of them singletons. Sequencing used blood. The receptors here all came from a woman under 40 in good health. Each CDR3 is given with its conserved first and last residue. The D gene is left open where the match is weak. The size field is filled for only some rows; it gives once, few, many or a size class.

clone size: many
J gene: TRBJ1-6
V gene: TRBV12-3/TRBV12-4
D gene: TRBD1
CDR3 DNA: TGTGCCAGCAGTTTGAGGTCAGGGGGCAATTCACCCCTCCACTTT
CDR3 protein: CASSLRSGGNSPLHF

clone size: .
J gene: TRBJ2-1
V gene: TRBV18
D gene: TRBD2
CDR3 DNA: TGTGCCAGCTCACCCGCACTAGCGGAGAACAATGAGCAGTTCTTC
CDR3 protein: CASSPALAENNEQFF

clone size: .
J gene: TRBJ2-5
V gene: TRBV7-2
D gene: .
CDR3 DNA: TGTGCCAGCAGCTTAGTGGGGGGCCCCAGGACCCAGTACTTC
CDR3 protein: CASSLVGGPRTQYF

clone size: .
J gene: TRBJ2-1
V gene: TRBV20-1
D gene: .
CDR3 DNA: TGCAGTGCTAGGGTCAGGTTCGATGAGCAGTTCTTC
CDR3 protein: CSARVRFDEQFF

clone size: .
J gene: TRBJ2-3
V gene: TRBV6-6
D gene: .
CDR3 DNA: TGTGCCAGCAGCTCAAACGGAATCCCCACAGATACGCAGTATTTT
CDR3 protein: CASSSNGIPTDTQYF

clone size: .
J gene: TRBJ2-6
V gene: TRBV6-5
D gene: .
CDR3 DNA: TGTGCCAGCAGTTTCCCCCCGGGCGGTTACTCTGGGGCCAACGTCCTGACTTTC
CDR3 protein: CASSFPPGGYSGANVLTF

clone size: .
J gene: TRBJ2-1
V gene: TRBV10-3
D gene: .
CDR3 DNA: TGTGCCATCGCCGGGACAAGGGCGGCCAATGAGCAGTTCTTC
CDR3 protein: CAIAGTRAANEQFF

clone size: .
J gene: TRBJ1-2
V gene: TRBV4-3
D gene: TRBD1
CDR3 DNA: TGCGCCAGCAGCCAAGCCCCCCCGGGGACAGGAAACGATGGCTACACCTTC
CDR3 protein: CASSQAPPGTGNDGYTF

clone size: many
J gene: TRBJ2-1
V gene: TRBV7-2
D gene: .
CDR3 DNA: TGTGCCAGCAGCGGCCACAATGAGCAGTTCTTC
CDR3 protein: CASSGHNEQFF

clone size: once
J gene: TRBJ2-1
V gene: TRBV2
D gene: .
CDR3 DNA: TGTGCCAGCGGGAGTACTATTTACAATGAGCAGTTCTTC
CDR3 protein: CASGSTIYNEQFF

clone size: few
J gene: TRBJ1-5
V gene: TRBV18
D gene: TRBD1
CDR3 DNA: TGTGCCAGCTCACCCGACAGGGGATGGGGTCAGCCCCAGCATTTT
CDR3 protein: CASSPDRGWGQPQHF

clone size: few
J gene: TRBJ1-1
V gene: TRBV5-5
D gene: .
CDR3 DNA: TGTGCCAGCAGCTTGTCCGGGGTCGGCACTGAAGCTTTCTTT
CDR3 protein: CASSLSGVGTEAFF

clone size: .
J gene: TRBJ1-6
V gene: TRBV2
D gene: .
CDR3 DNA: TGTGCCAGCAGGATGGGAGGTACAGAAGATTCACCCCTCCACTTT
CDR3 protein: CASRMGGTEDSPLHF

clone size: few
J gene: TRBJ1-2
V gene: TRBV7-2
D gene: .
CDR3 DNA: TGTGCCAGCAGCTCCGCCGGGTCCATCTATGGCTACACCTTC
CDR3 protein: CASSSAGSIYGYTF

clone size: few
J gene: TRBJ2-7
V gene: TRBV11-2
D gene: TRBD2
CDR3 DNA: TGTGCCAGCAGCCGCATAGCGGGAGAGGCGCAGTACTTC
CDR3 protein: CASSRIAGEAQYF

clone size: few
J gene: TRBJ2-3
V gene: TRBV28
D gene: .
CDR3 DNA: TGTGCCAGCAGTCTCCCCGGGATCGCAGATACGCAGTATTTT
CDR3 protein: CASSLPGIADTQYF

clone size: many
J gene: TRBJ2-7
V gene: TRBV28
D gene: .
CDR3 DNA: TGTGCCAGCAGCGACCGACGCGATTTGGGTTCCTACGAGCAGTACTTC
CDR3 protein: CASSDRRDLGSYEQYF

clone size: few
J gene: TRBJ1-4
V gene: TRBV20-1
D gene: .
CDR3 DNA: TGCAGTGCTAGGGGGCAGGGAGAGGATGAAAAACTGTTTTTT
CDR3 protein: CSARGQGEDEKLFF